This T cell receptor (beta chain) was sequenced for a study of tissue T cells after allogeneic stem cell transplantation. V lost 4 bases to trimming and J lost 3 bases, with 16 bases between them. Per the germline V gene, CDR1 is MNHNS and CDR2 is SASEGT. The CDR3 consists of 17 residues. The method was immunoSEQ multiplex PCR; TCRdb's version includes in-frame clones alone and lacks a portion of them. The sample yields roughly 4,000 clones, approximately 66% seen once. This receptor was identified in a male donor aged 60 or over with lung cancer. The J gene is TRBJ2-6, the V gene TRBV6-1; no clear D. This material consisted of left colon tissue, taken at autopsy. This CDR3 reads CASSGTVFPGGANVLTF. The CDR3, as DNA: TGTGCCAGCAGTGGGACGGTTTTTCCGGGTGGGGCCAACGTCCTGACTTTC.